The rows below give T cell receptor beta chains drawn from one sample of a study of blood T cells in healthy people across ages. TCRdb passed the 5' RACE reads through MiXCR, listing each CDR3 protein once. The sample includes 1.5 million or so distinct CDR3 sequences, 35% to 45% seen only once; the top ten take around 4%. The sample taken for sequencing was blood. The source of these receptors is a woman aged 18-29 years in good health. CDR3s include the opening cysteine and the closing phenylalanine or tryptophan. Each record gives: J gene, clone size, D gene, V gene, CDR3 DNA, CDR3 protein. The D gene is left open where the match is weak. Clone size, where shown, is once, few, many, or a class for clones that have expanded.

J: TRBJ1-2; size: .; D: .; V: TRBV3-1; DNA: TGTGCCAGCAGCCAATTACAGGGTGGCTACACCTTC; CDR3: CASSQLQGGYTF
J: TRBJ2-5; size: .; D: .; V: TRBV18; DNA: TGTGCCAGCTCACCACCGAACTGCCAAGAGACCCAGTACTTC; CDR3: CASSPPNCQETQYF
J: TRBJ2-1; size: .; D: .; V: TRBV29-1; DNA: TGCAGCGTTGAAAGGAGGTCCGAACCGAACAATGAGCAGTTCTTC; CDR3: CSVERRSEPNNEQFF
J: TRBJ2-7; size: .; D: .; V: TRBV4-3; DNA: TGCGCCAGCAGCCAAGGGGCTCGAGGTAGCGGAGCAACCTACGAGCAGTACTTC; CDR3: CASSQGARGSGATYEQYF
J: TRBJ1-1; size: few; D: TRBD1; V: TRBV4-1; DNA: TGCGCCAGCAGCCAAACAGGGGGGGGGCACGACACTGAAGCTTTCTTT; CDR3: CASSQTGGGHDTEAFF
J: TRBJ2-2; size: few; D: TRBD1; V: TRBV14; DNA: TGTGCCAGCAGCCAAGCCGGGACAGCTAACACCGGGGAGCTGTTTTTT; CDR3: CASSQAGTANTGELFF
J: TRBJ2-7; size: few; D: .; V: TRBV3-1; DNA: TGTGCCAGCAGCCCCGTGGAGGGACCTCGGTACGAGCAGTACTTC; CDR3: CASSPVEGPRYEQYF
J: TRBJ2-1; size: .; D: .; V: TRBV6-6; DNA: TGTGCCAGCAGCTCCCCTGACAACCGCTTCGGCAATGAGCAGTTCTTC; CDR3: CASSSPDNRFGNEQFF
J: TRBJ2-7; size: few; D: TRBD1; V: TRBV20-1; DNA: TGCAGTGCTACCCGGGACAGGGGGCGCGAATACGAGCAGTACTTC; CDR3: CSATRDRGREYEQYF
J: TRBJ1-2; size: .; D: .; V: TRBV18; DNA: TGTGCCAGCTCACCAGGAGTAGTGGAGGGCTACACCTTC; CDR3: CASSPGVVEGYTF
J: TRBJ1-5; size: .; D: .; V: TRBV4-1; DNA: TGCGCCAGCAGCCGATCATTTTTAGGCCCTTTTAGCAATCAGCCCCAGCATTTT; CDR3: CASSRSFLGPFSNQPQHF
J: TRBJ2-3; size: few; D: .; V: TRBV14; DNA: TGTGCCAGCAGCCAAAGGGGACGGGAGCATGATACAGATACGCAGTATTTT; CDR3: CASSQRGREHDTDTQYF
J: TRBJ2-3; size: .; D: .; V: TRBV20-1; DNA: TGCAGTGCTAGATCCCCGGCAGGTACTAGCACAGATACGCAGTATTTT; CDR3: CSARSPAGTSTDTQYF
J: TRBJ2-1; size: .; D: TRBD1; V: TRBV29-1; DNA: TGCAGCGTCAGACAGGGGACCGATGGGTACAATGAGCAGTTCTTC; CDR3: CSVRQGTDGYNEQFF
J: TRBJ1-5; size: .; D: .; V: TRBV7-9; DNA: TGTGCCAGCAGCTTATATTCGACAGATCATAGCAATCAGCCCCGGCATTTT; CDR3: CASSLYSTDHSNQPRHF
J: TRBJ1-4; size: .; D: .; V: TRBV12-3/TRBV12-4; DNA: TGTGCCAGCAGTCCTTCTAAAACAGGAGTGGGAAATGAAAAACTGTTTTTT; CDR3: CASSPSKTGVGNEKLFF
J: TRBJ1-6; size: .; D: .; V: TRBV27; DNA: TGTGCCAGCAGTCCCCGGGAGAAGCTTTCACCCCTCCACTTT; CDR3: CASSPREKLSPLHF
J: TRBJ2-3; size: many; D: .; V: TRBV20-1; DNA: TGCAGGGCGAGCTCCTGGCCCGATACGCAGTATTTT; CDR3: CRASSWPDTQYF
J: TRBJ1-1; size: .; D: .; V: TRBV30; DNA: TGTGCCTGGAGTGAAACGGGTCGTAACACTGAAGCTTTCTTT; CDR3: CAWSETGRNTEAFF
J: TRBJ1-2; size: .; D: .; V: TRBV7-2; DNA: TGTGCCAGCAGCCCGATAACAGGGAACTATGGCTACACCTTC; CDR3: CASSPITGNYGYTF
J: TRBJ2-3; size: .; D: TRBD1; V: TRBV9; DNA: TGTGCCAGCAGTTCGACAGGGGGAAATCGGCATACGCAGTATTTT; CDR3: CASSSTGGNRHTQYF
J: TRBJ1-2; size: .; D: .; V: TRBV6-1; DNA: TGTGCCAGCAGAGGGATAGACACCTATGGCTACACCTTC; CDR3: CASRGIDTYGYTF
J: TRBJ1-2; size: few; D: .; V: TRBV6-6; DNA: TGTGCCAGCAGTCCCAAGAGGGGTCTAAACTATGGCTACACCTTC; CDR3: CASSPKRGLNYGYTF
J: TRBJ1-5; size: .; D: .; V: TRBV19; DNA: TGTGCCACCCTAGGGGGTGGTCAGCCCCAGCATTTT; CDR3: CATLGGGQPQHF
J: TRBJ2-7; size: .; D: .; V: TRBV4-3; DNA: TGCGCCAGCAGCCAACTCGCTTCTACCGAGGGCGAGCAGTACTTC; CDR3: CASSQLASTEGEQYF
J: TRBJ2-4; size: few; D: TRBD2; V: TRBV20-1; DNA: TGCAGTGCTGGGACTAGCGGGAGGGCCCGGGGCATTCAGTACTTC; CDR3: CSAGTSGRARGIQYF
J: TRBJ2-2; size: few; D: .; V: TRBV27; DNA: TGTGCCAGCAGTTTATCGTCAGGGGCGAACACCGGGGAGCTGTTTTTT; CDR3: CASSLSSGANTGELFF
J: TRBJ1-1; size: .; D: TRBD1; V: TRBV6-2/TRBV6-3; DNA: TGTGCCAGCAAAGACAGGGGTGGAACTGAAGCTTTCTTT; CDR3: CASKDRGGTEAFF
J: TRBJ2-3; size: .; D: .; V: TRBV2; DNA: TGTGCCAGCAGTGCGGGACTTCCCGGAGATACGCAGTATTTT; CDR3: CASSAGLPGDTQYF
J: TRBJ2-7; size: .; D: .; V: TRBV6-6; DNA: TGTGCCAGCAGTTACTCGACGAGGGGGGTCTACGAGCAGTACTTC; CDR3: CASSYSTRGVYEQYF
J: TRBJ1-2; size: .; D: TRBD1; V: TRBV20-1; DNA: TGCAGTGCCAGCCCGGACAGGGGTTGTGGCTACACCTTC; CDR3: CSASPDRGCGYTF
J: TRBJ1-2; size: few; D: .; V: TRBV12-3/TRBV12-4; DNA: TGTGCCAGCAGTTCTACTAGCTTCTATGGCTACACCTTC; CDR3: CASSSTSFYGYTF
J: TRBJ1-5; size: .; D: .; V: TRBV7-9; DNA: TGTGCCAGCAGCTTATCGGGCCGGTTCACGAACAATCAGCCCCAGCATTTT; CDR3: CASSLSGRFTNNQPQHF
J: TRBJ2-7; size: .; D: TRBD2; V: TRBV28; DNA: TGTGCCAGCAGTACACCAGCGGGGGGTCAGACTTCCTACGAGCAGTACTTC; CDR3: CASSTPAGGQTSYEQYF
J: TRBJ2-5; size: .; D: .; V: TRBV28; DNA: TGTGCCAGCACCCTGCAGGGATTCGGAGAGACCCAGTACTTC; CDR3: CASTLQGFGETQYF
J: TRBJ1-1; size: once; D: .; V: TRBV9; DNA: TGTGCCAGCAGCTCCCCGGGGGAGTATGGAGTCGACACTGAAGCTTTCTTT; CDR3: CASSSPGEYGVDTEAFF
J: TRBJ1-6; size: .; D: .; V: TRBV15; DNA: TGTGCCACCAGCAGGACCAGGAATAATTCACCCCTCCACTTT; CDR3: CATSRTRNNSPLHF
J: TRBJ2-7; size: .; D: TRBD2; V: TRBV12-3/TRBV12-4; DNA: TGTGCCAGCAGCGTAACCGGGACTACTTCCTACGAGCAGTACTTC; CDR3: CASSVTGTTSYEQYF
J: TRBJ1-4; size: .; D: TRBD1; V: TRBV9; DNA: TGTGCCAGCAGCGGACCGGACAGGGGTAATGAAAAACTGTTTTTT; CDR3: CASSGPDRGNEKLFF
J: TRBJ2-7; size: .; D: .; V: TRBV20-1; DNA: TGCAGTGCTAGGGTGATACAGGGAAGCTCCTACGAGCAGTACTTC; CDR3: CSARVIQGSSYEQYF
J: TRBJ2-1; size: .; D: .; V: TRBV12-3/TRBV12-4; DNA: TGTGCCAGCAGTTTGGGCAGGAACCTATACTCCTACAATGAGCAGTTCTTC; CDR3: CASSLGRNLYSYNEQFF
J: TRBJ1-4; size: .; D: .; V: TRBV15; DNA: TGTGCCACCAGCAGAGATAGAACTAATGAAAAACTGTTTTTT; CDR3: CATSRDRTNEKLFF
J: TRBJ2-2; size: .; D: .; V: TRBV5-1; DNA: TGCGCCAGCAGCCGCCAGAAGGGGACCGGGGAGCTGTTTTTT; CDR3: CASSRQKGTGELFF
J: TRBJ2-1; size: .; D: TRBD2; V: TRBV6-4; DNA: TGCGCCAGCAGTGACTTAGCGGGGGGACACAATGAGCGGTTCTTC; CDR3: CASSDLAGGHNERFF
J: TRBJ2-2; size: many; D: TRBD1; V: TRBV20-1; DNA: TGCAGTGCTGGGGGACAGGGCGGTACCGGGGAGCTGTTTTTT; CDR3: CSAGGQGGTGELFF
J: TRBJ1-2; size: .; D: .; V: TRBV20-1; DNA: TGCAGTGCTAGTGATCGAGATTGTGGCTACACCTTC; CDR3: CSASDRDCGYTF
J: TRBJ2-5; size: once; D: .; V: TRBV3-1; DNA: TGTGCCAGCAGCCACACGGACAGCCTCCAAGAGACCCAGTACTTC; CDR3: CASSHTDSLQETQYF
J: TRBJ2-3; size: .; D: .; V: TRBV20-1; DNA: TGCAGTGCTAGGGACAGAGCGGTGGATACGCAGTATTTT; CDR3: CSARDRAVDTQYF
J: TRBJ2-7; size: .; D: TRBD2; V: TRBV12-3/TRBV12-4; DNA: TGTGCCAGCGGTCCAATTTGGAGCGGGGGAGACAATGAGCAGTACTTC; CDR3: CASGPIWSGGDNEQYF
J: TRBJ2-2; size: many; D: .; V: TRBV7-2; DNA: TGTGCCAGCAGCTTAGGGCCCTCGTACACCGGGGAGCTGTTTTTT; CDR3: CASSLGPSYTGELFF
J: TRBJ2-2; size: .; D: .; V: TRBV18; DNA: TGTGCCAGCTCACCACCGAAAGGGGACTTAATCACCGGGGAGCTGTTTTTT; CDR3: CASSPPKGDLITGELFF